This T cell receptor (beta chain) appears in the sequencing data of a study of shared clonotypes between healthy human individuals. In the study overall: Each donor's CD8 memory used one plate, CD8 naive two, each CD4 subset three.

As for this clone: Its antigen is as yet unknown.

Some clones are missing from TCRdb's copy, which holds only in-frame ones; the method was immunoSEQ multiplex PCR. The sample shows around 240,000 clones, 50% to 75% of them seen only once. Study-wide findings and caveats: Clonotype sharing levels among donors were expected to vary with sequencing depth. Estimated clonotype richness was generally higher in naive than memory subsets. The sharing of roughly 5% of naive CD4 clonotypes was seen across a few donors.

The germline V gene has CDR1 SGHTA and CDR2 FQGNSA. The CDR3 is 14 amino acids. The V end lost 3 bases, the J end lost 7 bases, and 16 bases lay between the germline ends. The chain has TRBV7-2 and TRBJ2-7; D may correspond to TRBD1 or TRBD2 (5 bases each). The sequence derives from a man younger than 45 in good health. The specimen sequenced was memory CD4+ T cells sorted from blood. Subset of the sample: CD45RA-negative fraction. CDR3 DNA sequence: TGTGCCAGCAGCTTCTACGGGACCCCCTTAGAGCAGTACTTC. Translation gives CASSFYGTPLEQYF.